The 13 T cell receptor beta chains in this list originate from one sample, sequenced in a study of post-analysis software for immune sequencing data. Their specific antigens are unknown. Study-level results: In patients, TRBV5-6, TRBV5-1 and TRBV20-1 belonged to five or six TRBV segments found more frequently than in controls.

Unique molecular identifiers had been added to the TCR beta cDNA libraries. TCRdb itself ran the PCR reads through MiXCR, one entry per CDR3 protein. The sample carries roughly 200,000 distinct CDR3 sequences, 29% recorded once. Sequences were obtained from blood. The receptors here all came from a girl aged 2-17 years with multiple sclerosis.

This clonotype was found a few times. The chain is built from TRBV12-3 or TRBV12-4 and TRBJ1-2; tentatively, D is TRBD1 (6 bases). Trimming stripped 5 bases from V and 7 bases from J, with 17 bases between. This CDR3 region has 14 residues. The CDR3 DNA follows: TGTGCCAGCAGTAAAAGGGGCCAAGGGGGTGGCTACACCTTC. It encodes CASSKRGQGGGYTF.

Of note for this clonotype: One base away lies a much larger clone, so this may be a sequencing read error. The gene calls are TRBV6-5 and TRBJ2-3, with D perhaps matching TRBD2 (6 bases). This CDR3 has 17 residues. Germline loops: CDR1 MNHEY, CDR2 SVGAGI. In nucleotides, the CDR3 is TGTGCCGGCAGTTACTCGTTCGCGGGGTTCGGCACAGATACGCAGTATTTT. Its translation is CAGSYSFAGFGTDTQYF.

This chain uses TRBV20-1 with TRBJ2-1; D not certain. V lost 3 bases, J lost 0 bases, and 15 bases lay in between. This CDR3 contains 16 residues. The germline gives CDR1 DFQATT, CDR2 SNEGSKA (reference sequence). CDR3 bases: TGCAGTGCTAGTAGGCTTCCGGAAAACTCCTACAATGAGCAGTTCTTC. It encodes CSASRLPENSYNEQFF.

Only one count was recorded for this clonotype. The chain carries TRBV3-1 and TRBJ2-7; D may match TRBD1 or TRBD2 (5 bases each). The CDR3 has 14 amino acids. The germline V and J ends were trimmed by 1 base and 1 base, with 8 bases remaining between them. Germline values: CDR1 LGHDT, CDR2 YNNKEL (reference sequence). CDR3 loop: CASSQGGISYEQYF. The CDR3 nucleotides read TGTGCCAGCAGCCAAGGGGGGATTTCCTACGAGCAGTACTTC.

The chain is built from TRBV5-1 and TRBJ1-2; 10 bases are a match to TRBD1. CDR3 length: 14 residues. Germline CDR1 and CDR2: SGHRS and YFSETQ. J was trimmed by 2 bases and V by 4 bases; bases with no gene match: 2. This chain's CDR3 is CASSLTGGNYGYTF. DNA for the CDR3: TGCGCCAGCAGCCTGACAGGGGGCAACTATGGCTACACCTTC. Together with reference TRBV5-1 and TRBJ1-2, the CDR3 gives the full variable domain: KAGVTQTPRYLIKTRGQQVTLSCSPISGHRSVSWYQQTPGQGLQFLFEYFSETQRNKGNFPGRFSGRQFSNSRSEMNVSTLELGDSALYLCASSLTGGNYGYTFGSGTRLTVV.

V gene TRBV6-5 combines with J gene TRBJ1-1, with TRBD1 matching over 8 bases. V gave up 1 base and J gave up 5 bases; unmatched junction bases: 21. Germline CDR1 MNHEY, CDR2 SVGAGI. This CDR3 spans 20 amino acids. CDR3 nucleotides: TGTGCCAGCAGTTACTACTCCGACAGGGGAAATCTTCCCGAACAGACTGAAGCTTTCTTT. This translates into CASSYYSDRGNLPEQTEAFF.

As concerns this clonotype: The junction does not match germline at one end; this may be a read error. J is TRBJ1-1 and V is TRBV11-2; D is uncertain. Per germline, CDR1 SGHAT and CDR2 FQNNGV. This CDR3 spans 15 amino acids. This CDR3 reads CANSPRAVRNTEAFF. The DNA for the CDR3 is TGTGCCAACAGCCCCCGGGCAGTAAGGAACACTGAAGCTTTCTTT.

This clonotype was picked up a small number of times. V is TRBV20-1 and J is TRBJ1-2; D is unclear. Trimming cost V 5 bases and J 6 bases, with 7 bases left between them. Germline V lookup: CDR1 DFQATT, CDR2 SNEGSKA (reference sequence). The CDR3 sequence is 10 residues long. In DNA form, the CDR3 reads TGCAGTGCTCGCTTCGATGGCTACACCTTC. Its protein is CSARFDGYTF.

In its sample, this clonotype was seen a few times. The V call is TRBV5-1, the J call TRBJ2-7, with TRBD1 identical over 8 bases. Germline CDR1 reads SGHRS; CDR2 reads YFSETQ. The CDR3 has 14 amino acids. After removal of 7 bases from V and 3 bases from J, the junction contained 9 bases not matched to a gene. The CDR3 DNA sequence: TGCGCCAGCGGAGATACAGGGGGTAGCTACGAGCAGTACTTC. Its translation is CASGDTGGSYEQYF.

This clonotype was counted only a few times. The chain uses TRBV28 and TRBJ1-6; 9 bases fit TRBD1. The CDR3 is made up of 19 amino acids. Trimming took 2 bases from V and 10 from J; bases not matched to a gene: 18. The germline gives CDR1 MDHEN, CDR2 SYDVKM. The CDR3 DNA reads TGTGCCAGCAGTTTACTCACGGCGGGGACAGGGTTAATAGACTCACCCCTCCACTTT. Its protein is CASSLLTAGTGLIDSPLHF.

This clonotype was detected ten times or more. V gene TRBV12-5 combines with J gene TRBJ2-3, with 7 bases fitting TRBD1. Trimming cost V 5 bases and J 2 bases; bases outside gene matches: 7. The CDR3 runs to 15 residues. CDR1 LGHNT and CDR2 FRNRAP come from the germline V gene. CDR3 sequence (DNA): TGTGCTAGTGGTCCGGGACAGCCGTACACAGATACGCAGTATTTT. Translating gives CASGPGQPYTDTQYF.

This clonotype was observed many times. The gene calls are TRBV20-1 and TRBJ2-3; D remains unclear. This CDR3 has 12 amino acids. CDR1 and CDR2 from the germline V gene are DFQATT and SNEGSKA (reference sequence). The ends were cut back, 1 base at V and 2 bases at J, with 4 bases in the middle. The CDR3 is CSARGLTDTQYF. The CDR3 nucleotides are TGCAGTGCTAGAGGACTCACAGATACGCAGTATTTT.

The V gene is TRBV16, the J gene TRBJ2-1; no reliable D call. V lost 0 bases to trimming and J lost 9 bases, with 6 bases between them. This CDR3 comprises 12 residues. Looked up from germline, CDR1 is KGHSY and CDR2 is FQNENV. CDR3 in DNA: TGTGCCAGCAGCCAATCGATCCCTGAGCAGTTCTTC. Residues: CASSQSIPEQFF.